This T cell receptor (beta chain) is from a study of T cell changes during pregnancy in multiple sclerosis. Clones were read by immunoSEQ multiplex PCR, and TCRdb kept only the in-frame ones, dropping some. The sample has about 60,000 clones, about nine tenths seen once. This clone has only a few counts. Trimming took 5 bases from V and 0 from J; bases not matched to a gene: 4. Germline CDR1 and CDR2: MNHEY and SMNVEV (reference sequence). This CDR3 spans 14 amino acids. This clonotype was obtained from a female donor in good health, enrolled as a control in a pregnancy study. The chain employs TRBV27 and TRBJ2-7; TRBD2 matches 7 bases. Material: peripheral blood, obtained in the third trimester of pregnancy. Here the CDR3 DNA reads TGTGCCAGCAGTAGGACTAGAACCTCCTACGAGCAGTACTTC. Amino acid sequence: CASSRTRTSYEQYF.